This T cell receptor beta chain was captured by sequencing in a study of somatic mutations in cytotoxic T cells in rheumatoid arthritis. Original processing notes: Matching published virus-specific TCRB sequences was rare for patient CD8+ clones that were larger than 1%. Measured with immunoSEQ multiplex PCR; TCRdb has only the in-frame clones, and not every one. That table furnishes V, J and clone size, whereas the DNA furnished D and trimming. In the table there are about 19,000 clones, about 80% of which are singletons. Magnetic beads with positive selection isolated CD4+ and CD8+ fractions, whose purity was verified by flow cytometry. J lost 2 bases, V lost 3 bases, and 1 base had no gene match. The CDR3 totals 15 residues. Germline CDR1 reads SGDLS; CDR2 reads YYNGEE. The study's findings and limits: Rheumatoid arthritis patients showed CD8+ clonality increasing with age, unlike healthy controls.

A remark on this clone: What it binds is unknown.

The V and J genes are TRBV9 and TRBJ2-3; TRBD1 aligns across 12 bases. The TCR was taken from a young man with rheumatoid arthritis. The sample taken for sequencing was CD8+ T cells sorted from blood. Here the CDR3 reads CASSAGQGATDTQYF. The CDR3 nucleotides read TGTGCCAGCAGCGCGGGACAGGGGGCCACAGATACGCAGTATTTT.